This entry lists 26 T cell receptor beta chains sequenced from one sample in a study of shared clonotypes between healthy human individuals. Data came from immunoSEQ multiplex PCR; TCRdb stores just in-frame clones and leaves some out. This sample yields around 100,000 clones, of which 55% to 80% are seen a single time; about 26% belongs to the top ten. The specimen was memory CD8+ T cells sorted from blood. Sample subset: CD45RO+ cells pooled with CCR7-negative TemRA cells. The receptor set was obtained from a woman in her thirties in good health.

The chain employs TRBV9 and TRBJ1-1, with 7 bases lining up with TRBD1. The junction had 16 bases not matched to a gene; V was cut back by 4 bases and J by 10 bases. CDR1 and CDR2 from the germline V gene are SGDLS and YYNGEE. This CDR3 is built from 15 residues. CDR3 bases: TGTGCCAGCAGCTTATGGACAGGCTTTCTGTCTGGAGCTTTCTTT. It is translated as CASSLWTGFLSGAFF.

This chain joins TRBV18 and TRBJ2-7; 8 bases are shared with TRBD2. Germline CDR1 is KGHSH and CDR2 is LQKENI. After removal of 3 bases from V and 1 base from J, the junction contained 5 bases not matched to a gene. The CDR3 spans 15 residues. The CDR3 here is CASSPPGGTSYEQYF. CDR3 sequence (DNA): TGTGCCAGCTCACCCCCGGGAGGGACGTCCTACGAGCAGTACTTC.

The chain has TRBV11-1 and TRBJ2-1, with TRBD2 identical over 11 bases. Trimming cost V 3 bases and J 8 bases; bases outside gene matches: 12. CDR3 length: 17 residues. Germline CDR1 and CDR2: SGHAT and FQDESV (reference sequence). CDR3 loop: CASSFPIAGGVWDEQFF. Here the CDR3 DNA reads TGTGCCAGCAGCTTCCCGATAGCGGGAGGGGTTTGGGATGAGCAGTTCTTC.

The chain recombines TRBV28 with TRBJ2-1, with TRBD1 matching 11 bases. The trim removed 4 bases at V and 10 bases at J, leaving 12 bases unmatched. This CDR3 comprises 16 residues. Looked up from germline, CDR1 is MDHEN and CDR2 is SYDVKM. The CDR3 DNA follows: TGTGCCAGCAGTTCCCCCCGGGACAGGGGGTTACGCGAGCAGTTCTTC. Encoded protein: CASSSPRDRGLREQFF.

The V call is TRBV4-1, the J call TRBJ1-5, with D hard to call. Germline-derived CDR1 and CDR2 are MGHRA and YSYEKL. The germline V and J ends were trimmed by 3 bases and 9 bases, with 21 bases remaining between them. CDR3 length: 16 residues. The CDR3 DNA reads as TGCGCCAGCAGCCATCTACTCAGGACGGGAACCCCGCCCCAGCATTTT. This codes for CASSHLLRTGTPPQHF.

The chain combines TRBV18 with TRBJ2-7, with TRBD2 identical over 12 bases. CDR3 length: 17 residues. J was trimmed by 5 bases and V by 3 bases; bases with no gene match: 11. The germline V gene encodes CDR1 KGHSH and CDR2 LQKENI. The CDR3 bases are TGTGCCAGCTCACCTTTCGGACTAGCGGGAAGGTCAGACGAGCAGTACTTC. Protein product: CASSPFGLAGRSDEQYF.

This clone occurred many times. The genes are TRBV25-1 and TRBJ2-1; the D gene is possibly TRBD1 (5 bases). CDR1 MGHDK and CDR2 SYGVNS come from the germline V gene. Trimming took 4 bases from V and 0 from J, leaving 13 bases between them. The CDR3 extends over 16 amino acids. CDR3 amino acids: CASSGGGASSYNEQFF. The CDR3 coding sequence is TGTGCCAGCAGTGGAGGTGGGGCTAGCTCCTACAATGAGCAGTTCTTC.

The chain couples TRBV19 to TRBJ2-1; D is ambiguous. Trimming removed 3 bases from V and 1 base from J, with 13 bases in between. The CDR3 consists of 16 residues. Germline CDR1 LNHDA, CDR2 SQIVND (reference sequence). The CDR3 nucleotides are TGTGCCAGTAGTATTATCGCCCTTACTTCCTACAATGAGCAGTTCTTC. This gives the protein CASSIIALTSYNEQFF.

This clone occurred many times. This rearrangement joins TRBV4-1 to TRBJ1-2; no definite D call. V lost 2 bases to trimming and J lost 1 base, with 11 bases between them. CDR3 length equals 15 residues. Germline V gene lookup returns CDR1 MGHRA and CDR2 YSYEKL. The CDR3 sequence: CASSQPSADNYGYTF. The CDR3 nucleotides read TGCGCCAGCAGCCAACCCAGTGCTGATAACTATGGCTACACCTTC.

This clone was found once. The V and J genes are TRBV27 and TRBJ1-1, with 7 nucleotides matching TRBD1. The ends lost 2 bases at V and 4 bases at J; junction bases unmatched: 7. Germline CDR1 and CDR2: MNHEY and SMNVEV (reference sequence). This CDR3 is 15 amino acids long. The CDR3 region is CASSLRGRGVTEAFF. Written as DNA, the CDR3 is TGTGCCAGCAGTTTAAGGGGCAGGGGGGTCACTGAAGCTTTCTTT.

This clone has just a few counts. The CDR3 protein is CASSQVSEGADHVRPQHF. DNA of the CDR3: TGTGCCAGCAGCCAAGTATCCGAAGGGGCCGACCACGTACGGCCCCAGCATTTT. This sequence joins TRBV7-9 and TRBJ1-5; D might be TRBD1 (5 bases). The germline V and J ends were trimmed by 5 bases and 9 bases, with 29 bases remaining between them. The germline gives CDR1 SEHNR, CDR2 FQNEAQ (reference sequence). This CDR3 spans 18 amino acids.

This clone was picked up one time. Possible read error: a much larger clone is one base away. Here the CDR3 reads CASNRDTSSYEQYF. The CDR3 DNA follows: TGCGCCAGCAACCGGGACACGAGCTCCTACGAGCAGTACTTC. This chain uses TRBV10-1 with TRBJ2-7, with D possibly TRBD1 on 6 matching bases. The CDR3 consists of 14 residues. From germline, CDR1 is WNHNN and CDR2 SYGVQD (reference sequence). Trimming pared 7 bases from V and 0 bases from J, leaving 13 bases between.

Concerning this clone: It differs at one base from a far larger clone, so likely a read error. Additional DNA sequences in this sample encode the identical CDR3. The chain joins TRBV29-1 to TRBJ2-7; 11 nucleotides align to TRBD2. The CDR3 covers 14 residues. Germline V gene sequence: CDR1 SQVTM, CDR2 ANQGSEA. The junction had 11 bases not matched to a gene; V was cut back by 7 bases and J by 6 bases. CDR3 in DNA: TGCAGCGCCAAAGCTAGCGGGAGGTCCGTCGAGCAGTACTTC. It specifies CSAKASGRSVEQYF.

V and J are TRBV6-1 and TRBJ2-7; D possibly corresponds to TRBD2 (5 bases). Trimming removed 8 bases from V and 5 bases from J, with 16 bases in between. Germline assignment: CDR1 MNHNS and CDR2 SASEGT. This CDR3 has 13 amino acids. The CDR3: CASRPPGNDEQYF. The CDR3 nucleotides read TGTGCCAGCCGCCCCCCGGGGAACGACGAGCAGTACTTC.

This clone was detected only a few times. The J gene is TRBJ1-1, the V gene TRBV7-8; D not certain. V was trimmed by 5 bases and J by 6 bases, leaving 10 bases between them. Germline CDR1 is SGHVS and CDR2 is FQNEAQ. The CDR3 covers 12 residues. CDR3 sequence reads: CASSHLGAEAFF. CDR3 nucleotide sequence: TGTGCCAGCAGCCACCTCGGGGCTGAAGCTTTCTTT.

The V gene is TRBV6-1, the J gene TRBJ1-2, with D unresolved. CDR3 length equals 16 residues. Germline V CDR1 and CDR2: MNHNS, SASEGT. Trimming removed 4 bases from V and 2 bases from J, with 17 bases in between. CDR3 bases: TGTGCCAGCAGTGGAGCCCCCGGGTGGTTCAACTATGGCTACACCTTC. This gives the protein CASSGAPGWFNYGYTF.

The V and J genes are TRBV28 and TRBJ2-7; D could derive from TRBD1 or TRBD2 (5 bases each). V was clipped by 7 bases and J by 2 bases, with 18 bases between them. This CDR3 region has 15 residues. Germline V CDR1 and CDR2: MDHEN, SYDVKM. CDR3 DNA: TGTGCCAGCATCCCAACAGGCCGAGGGACCTACGAGCAGTACTTC. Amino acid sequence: CASIPTGRGTYEQYF.

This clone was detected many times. In DNA form, the CDR3 reads TGTGCCACCAGCTGGTACCAGGGCTCTGGGGCCAACGTCCTGACTTTC. Protein: CATSWYQGSGANVLTF. The V gene is TRBV15, the J gene TRBJ2-6; perhaps TRBD1 as D (5 bases). Trimming stripped 5 bases from V and 0 bases from J, with 11 bases between. This CDR3 contains 16 residues. Germline loops: CDR1 LNHNV, CDR2 YYDKDF (reference sequence).

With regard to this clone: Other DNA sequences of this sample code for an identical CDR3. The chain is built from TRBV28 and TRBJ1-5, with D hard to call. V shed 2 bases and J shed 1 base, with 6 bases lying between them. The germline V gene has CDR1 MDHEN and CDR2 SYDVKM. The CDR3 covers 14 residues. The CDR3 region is CASSLRQSNQPQHF. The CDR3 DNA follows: TGTGCCAGCAGTTTACGGCAGAGCAATCAGCCCCAGCATTTT.

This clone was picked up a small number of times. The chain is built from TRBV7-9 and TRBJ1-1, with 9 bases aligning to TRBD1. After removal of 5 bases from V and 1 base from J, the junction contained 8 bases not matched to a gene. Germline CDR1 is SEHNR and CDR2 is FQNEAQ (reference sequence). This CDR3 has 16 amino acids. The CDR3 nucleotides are TGTGCCAGCAGCCCCAGGACAGGGGCAGGGAACACTGAAGCTTTCTTT. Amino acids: CASSPRTGAGNTEAFF.

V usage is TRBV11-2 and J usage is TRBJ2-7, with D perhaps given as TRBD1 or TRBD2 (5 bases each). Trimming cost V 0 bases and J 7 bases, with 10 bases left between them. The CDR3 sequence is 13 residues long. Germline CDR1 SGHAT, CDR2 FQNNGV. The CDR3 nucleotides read TGTGCCAGCAGCTTAGAGGGACGGCGGGAGCAGTACTTC. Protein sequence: CASSLEGRREQYF.

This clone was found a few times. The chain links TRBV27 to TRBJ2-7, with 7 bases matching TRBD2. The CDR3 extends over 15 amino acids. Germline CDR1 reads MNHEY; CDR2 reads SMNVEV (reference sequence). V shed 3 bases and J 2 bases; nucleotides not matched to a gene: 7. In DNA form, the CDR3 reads TGTGCCAGCAGTTTGTTCGTGAGCGGGACCTACGAGCAGTACTTC. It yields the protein CASSLFVSGTYEQYF.

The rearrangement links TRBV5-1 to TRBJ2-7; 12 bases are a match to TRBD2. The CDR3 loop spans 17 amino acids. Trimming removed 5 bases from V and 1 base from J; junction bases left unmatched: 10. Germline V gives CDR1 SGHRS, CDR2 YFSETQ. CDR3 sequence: CASSLTSSGRGSYEQYF. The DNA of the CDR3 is TGCGCCAGCAGTCTGACGTCTAGCGGGAGGGGGTCCTACGAGCAGTACTTC.

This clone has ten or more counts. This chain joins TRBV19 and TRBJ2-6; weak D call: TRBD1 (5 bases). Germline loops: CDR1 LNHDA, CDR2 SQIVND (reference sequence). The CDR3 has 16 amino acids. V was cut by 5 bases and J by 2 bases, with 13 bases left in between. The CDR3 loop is CASSPLQGTGANVLTF. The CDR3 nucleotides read TGTGCCAGTAGTCCTTTGCAGGGAACTGGGGCCAACGTCCTGACTTTC. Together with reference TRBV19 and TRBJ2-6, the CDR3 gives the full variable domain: DGGITQSPKYLFRKEGQNVTLSCEQNLNHDAMYWYRQDPGQGLRLIYYSQIVNDFQKGDIAEGYSVSREKKESFPLTVTSAQKNPTAFYLCASSPLQGTGANVLTFGAGSRLTVL.

Here the CDR3 reads CASSEGDTSTDTQYF. As DNA, the CDR3 is TGTGCCAGCAGTGAAGGGGATACTAGCACAGATACGCAGTATTTT. The V and J genes are TRBV25-1 and TRBJ2-3; no definite D call. This CDR3 region has 15 residues. Germline CDR1 is MGHDK and CDR2 is SYGVNS. Trimming took off 2 bases at V and 0 bases at J, with 9 bases between the two ends.

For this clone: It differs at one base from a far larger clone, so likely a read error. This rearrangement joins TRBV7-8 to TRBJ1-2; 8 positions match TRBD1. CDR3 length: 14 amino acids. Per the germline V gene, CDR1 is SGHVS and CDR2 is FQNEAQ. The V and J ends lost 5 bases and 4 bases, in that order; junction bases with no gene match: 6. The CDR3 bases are TGTGCCAGCAGCGGCGGACAGGGAGGCTATGGCTACACCTTC. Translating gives CASSGGQGGYGYTF.